Below are 31 T cell receptor beta chains sequenced from a single sample in a study of T cell repertoires in cytomegalovirus infection. TCRdb recomputed calls from the reads with MiXCR, one row per CDR3 protein. There are approximately 300,000 distinct CDR3 sequences in the sample; 25% to 35% occur only once, and over 15% lies in the top ten. Antigens of these TCRs are unknown. This specimen was cultured PBMCs, taken from culture after CMV antigen stimulation. Source of these receptors: a human donor in good health (CMV status not recorded). Some clones in this sample may be carry-over from other donors' samples.

In this sample, this clonotype turned up many times. V gene TRBV7-2 combines with J gene TRBJ2-3; TRBD2 matches 9 bases. The germline V gene has CDR1 SGHTA and CDR2 FQGNSA. V was pared by 4 bases and J by 6 bases, with 8 bases of the junction left unmatched. The CDR3 loop spans 15 amino acids. In DNA form, the CDR3 reads TGTGCCAGCAGCTCCCGTAGCGGGAGAGGGGATACGCAGTATTTT. It specifies CASSSRSGRGDTQYF.

This chain uses TRBV6-1 with TRBJ1-5; 9 nucleotides agree with TRBD1. There are 19 residues in the CDR3. The ends lost 5 bases at V and 2 bases at J; junction bases unmatched: 16. Per the germline V gene, CDR1 is MNHNS and CDR2 is SASEGT. In DNA form, the CDR3 reads TGTGCCAGCAGTTATTCACAGGGGGCTGCAACGATCGGCAATCAGCCCCAGCATTTT. Encoded protein: CASSYSQGAATIGNQPQHF.

This clonotype appeared a few times. The chain uses TRBV10-3 and TRBJ2-5; TRBD1 or TRBD2 may be the D gene (5 bases each). With 11 bases removed from V and 2 bases from J, the gap between germline ends came to 12 bases. This CDR3 region has 12 residues. Per the germline V gene, CDR1 is ENHRY and CDR2 is SYGVKD. CDR3 nucleotide sequence: TGTGCCTCTGGGACCCATCAAGAGACCCAGTACTTC. Its translation is CASGTHQETQYF.

In this sample, this clonotype turned up a few times. This chain connects TRBV3-1 to TRBJ2-7; tentative D call: TRBD2 (6 bases). The CDR3 length is 13 residues. Trimming took 0 bases from V and 6 from J, leaving 9 bases between them. Germline-derived CDR1 and CDR2 are LGHDT and YNNKEL (reference sequence). The CDR3 DNA follows: TGTGCCAGCAGCCAAGAAACGCGGGGCGAGCAGTACTTC. It codes for CASSQETRGEQYF.

V usage is TRBV24-1 and J usage is TRBJ2-2; 8 positions match TRBD2. J was trimmed by 4 bases and V by 4 bases; bases with no gene match: 13. CDR3 length equals 18 residues. Germline values: CDR1 KGHDR, CDR2 SFDVKD. CDR3 amino acids: CATSDPPGSGTGTGELFF. As DNA, the CDR3 is TGTGCCACCAGTGACCCTCCGGGTAGCGGGACTGGCACCGGGGAGCTGTTTTTT.

The CDR3 loop reads CASSSFDRNQHF. The CDR3, as DNA: TGTGCCAGCAGTTCATTTGACAGAAACCAGCATTTT. V is TRBV12-3 or TRBV12-4 and J is TRBJ1-5; TRBD1 might be the D (5 bases). This CDR3 is built from 12 residues. The V gene lost 4 bases and the J gene lost 12 bases, with 13 bases spanning the gap.

The CDR3 sequence: CASSLGQGKTQYF. The CDR3 DNA is TGTGCCAGCAGCTTAGGACAGGGAAAGACCCAGTACTTC. This chain uses TRBV7-3 with TRBJ2-5; the match to TRBD1 covers 8 bases. V lost 2 bases to trimming and J lost 6 bases; unmatched junction nucleotides: 2. This CDR3 region has 13 residues. CDR1 is SGHTA and CDR2 is FQGTGA in the germline V gene.

The chain joins TRBV12-3 or TRBV12-4 to TRBJ1-1; a possible D gene is TRBD1 (6 bases). Trimming removed 6 bases from V and 5 bases from J, with 19 bases in between. CDR3 length: 15 amino acids. CDR3 nucleotide sequence: TGTGCCAGCAGGCGAAGCGGGGGCGCATTTACTGAAGCTTTCTTT. This sequence encodes CASRRSGGAFTEAFF.

The V gene is TRBV7-6, the J gene TRBJ1-6; 8 nucleotides align to TRBD1. J was trimmed by 10 bases and V by 3 bases; bases with no gene match: 8. CDR3 length: 15 residues. CDR1 and CDR2 (germline): SGHVS, FNYEAQ. The CDR3 spells CASSFAGQGGSPLHF. CDR3 DNA sequence: TGTGCCAGCAGCTTCGCTGGACAGGGAGGATCACCCCTCCACTTT. Using reference TRBV7-6 and TRBJ1-6 for the parts outside the CDR3, the full variable domain is GAGVSQSPRYKVTKRGQDVALRCDPISGHVSLYWYRQALGQGPEFLTYFNYEAQQDKSGLPNDRFSAERPEGSISTLTIQRTEQRDSAMYRCASSFAGQGGSPLHFGNGTRLTVT.

The V call is TRBV6-6, the J call TRBJ1-3; no clear D gene. Trimming shortened V by 10 bases and J by 3 bases, and 16 bases separated the two germline ends. This CDR3 region has 14 residues. CDR1 MNHNY and CDR2 SVGAGI come from the germline V gene (reference sequence). The CDR3 DNA follows: TGTGCCACCGGAAGATCATCTTATGGAAACACCATATATTTT. Its translation: CATGRSSYGNTIYF.

This chain links TRBV28 with TRBJ2-5; 14 bases map to TRBD2. The CDR3 has 16 amino acids. Germline CDR1 reads MDHEN; CDR2 reads SYDVKM. V shed 4 bases and J 5 bases; nucleotides not matched to a gene: 6. The CDR3, as DNA: TGTGCCAGCAGTTACCCTCGGACTAGCGGGAGGGAGACCCAGTACTTC. This gives the protein CASSYPRTSGRETQYF.

This clonotype came up a few times. The rearrangement links TRBV7-8 to TRBJ2-5, with D unclear. CDR1 SGHVS and CDR2 FQNEAQ come from the germline V gene. The CDR3 extends over 12 amino acids. V lost 2 bases and J lost 7, with 8 bases in between. In DNA, the CDR3 is TGTGCCAGCAGCTTACAAGAACGGACCCAGTACTTC. Translating gives CASSLQERTQYF.

V usage is TRBV4-2 and J usage is TRBJ2-1; 7 nucleotides line up with TRBD2. Germline V CDR1 and CDR2: LGHNA, YNFKEQ. Trimming cost V 1 base and J 4 bases; bases outside gene matches: 7. CDR3 length: 16 amino acids. The CDR3 protein is CASSQALTSRYNEQFF. CDR3 sequence (DNA): TGTGCCAGCAGCCAAGCTTTGACTAGCAGATACAATGAGCAGTTCTTC.

In its sample, this clonotype was seen a few times. The genes are TRBV4-1 and TRBJ2-1; TRBD2 matches at 10 bases. V shed 6 bases, J shed 0 bases, and the junction held 14 bases outside the gene matches. The length of the CDR3 is 19 residues. Germline values: CDR1 MGHRA, CDR2 YSYEKL. CDR3 DNA: TGCGCCAGCAGAGGGATCAGCGGGAGGGCCAAAAGCTCCTACAATGAGCAGTTCTTC. Translating gives CASRGISGRAKSSYNEQFF.

This rearrangement joins TRBV19 to TRBJ2-7; TRBD2 matches at 7 bases. Germline loops: CDR1 LNHDA, CDR2 SQIVND (reference sequence). The CDR3 runs 13 residues. Trimming cost V 4 bases and J 5 bases; bases outside gene matches: 5. In DNA, the CDR3 is TGTGCCAGTAGTAAGATCGCGGGAGACGAGCAGTACTTC. Its translation: CASSKIAGDEQYF.

The CDR3 sequence: CASRSSRGAYNEQFF. The CDR3 DNA sequence: TGTGCCAGCAGGTCCTCGCGGGGCGCCTACAATGAGCAGTTCTTC. The V gene is TRBV12-3 or TRBV12-4, the J gene TRBJ2-1; possibly TRBD2 for D (6 bases). The CDR3 consists of 15 residues. V lost 6 bases and J 2 bases, leaving 14 bases between the germline ends.

V is TRBV12-3 or TRBV12-4 and J is TRBJ1-2; maybe TRBD1 (6 bases). This CDR3 spans 13 amino acids. The V end lost 6 bases, the J end lost 4 bases, and 12 bases lay between the germline ends. DNA for the CDR3: TGTGCCAGCAGCCACGGACAGACCTATGGCTACACCTTC. Translating it yields CASSHGQTYGYTF.

The CDR3, as DNA: TGCAGTGCTCCTGAGGGCTACACCGGGGAGCTGTTTTTT. Residues: CSAPEGYTGELFF. The chain couples TRBV20-1 to TRBJ2-2, with D maybe TRBD2 (5 bases). Germline V gene data show CDR1 as DFQATT and CDR2 as SNEGSKA (reference sequence). The V and J ends lost 5 bases and 3 bases respectively, with 10 bases between them. The CDR3 has 13 residues.

This clonotype showed up just a few times. This chain uses TRBV7-9 with TRBJ2-7, with 7 positions matching TRBD2. V dropped 1 base and J dropped 5; count of bases not matched to a gene: 5. The CDR3 contains 14 residues. Germline CDR1 SEHNR, CDR2 FQNEAQ (reference sequence). The CDR3 here is CASSLGGGDDEQYF. Written as DNA, the CDR3 is TGTGCCAGCAGCTTAGGGGGGGGAGACGACGAGCAGTACTTC.

The chain recombines TRBV23-1 with TRBJ2-3, with 10 bases fitting TRBD2. TRBV23-1 is assigned to the ORF class and has an uncertain function. This CDR3 region has 17 residues. J lost 1 base, V lost 3 bases, and 7 bases had no gene match. The CDR3 nucleotides are TGCGCCAGCAGTCACCCATCCCTAGCGGGAGGCACAGATACGCAGTATTTT. Protein product: CASSHPSLAGGTDTQYF.

Only a few counts were recorded for this clonotype. V gene TRBV20-1 combines with J gene TRBJ2-7, with D uncertain. CDR1 is DFQATT, CDR2 SNEGSKA, per germline (reference sequence). With 5 bases removed from V and 5 bases from J, the gap between germline ends came to 7 bases. The CDR3 extends over 10 amino acids. Here the CDR3 reads CSAGSDEQYF. In DNA form, the CDR3 reads TGCAGTGCTGGGTCGGACGAGCAGTACTTC.

The chain recombines TRBV30 with TRBJ2-1; 10 bases are a match to TRBD2. Germline V gives CDR1 GTSNPN, CDR2 SVGIG (reference sequence). Losses at the gene ends were 4 bases for V and 9 bases for J; bases not matched to a gene: 3. The CDR3 totals 12 residues. Here the CDR3 reads CAWNSGRSEQFF. The CDR3 DNA sequence: TGTGCCTGGAATAGCGGGAGGTCTGAGCAGTTCTTC. The whole variable domain, remainder taken from reference TRBV30 and TRBJ2-1, is SQTIHQWPATLVQPVGSPLSLECTVEGTSNPNLYWYRQAAGRGLQLLFYSVGIGQISSEVPQNLSASRPQDRQFILSSKKLLLSDSGFYLCAWNSGRSEQFFGPGTRLTVL.

This chain joins TRBV18 and TRBJ1-2; D unclear. Trimming took 3 bases from V and 8 from J, leaving 13 bases between them. The CDR3 length is 13 residues. Germline V gene lookup returns CDR1 KGHSH and CDR2 LQKENI. The CDR3 protein is CASSPDLPLGYTF. The CDR3 coding sequence is TGTGCCAGCTCACCGGACCTACCCTTGGGCTACACCTTC. The whole variable domain, filled in from reference TRBV18 and TRBJ1-2, reads NAGVMQNPRHLVRRRGQEARLRCSPMKGHSHVYWYRQLPEEGLKFMVYLQKENIIDESGMPKERFSAEFPKEGPSILRIQQVVRGDSAAYFCASSPDLPLGYTFGSGTRLTVV.

This clonotype was seen repeatedly, ten times or more. The CDR3 loop reads CASRGQVGEKLFF. The DNA of the CDR3 is TGTGCCAGCAGAGGACAGGTGGGCGAAAAACTGTTTTTT. V is TRBV7-2 and J is TRBJ1-4; 7 bases are shared with TRBD1. There are 13 residues in the CDR3. V gave up 6 bases and J gave up 8 bases; unmatched junction bases: 6. Looked up from germline, CDR1 is SGHTA and CDR2 is FQGNSA.

A few counts support this clonotype. The chain carries TRBV6-6 and TRBJ2-7; 11 bases fit TRBD1. The germline CDR1 and CDR2 sequences are MNHNY and SVGAGI (reference sequence). The J segment lost 2 bases and the V segment lost 6 bases, leaving 3 bases of the junction unmatched. The CDR3 spans 14 residues. In nucleotides, the CDR3 is TGTGCCAGCAGCCGGACAGGGGGCACCTACGAGCAGTACTTC. The encoded protein is CASSRTGGTYEQYF.

The sample holds a few counts of this clonotype. The chain combines TRBV4-1 with TRBJ2-7; 7 bases fit TRBD1. This CDR3 spans 15 amino acids. V shed 0 bases, J shed 4 bases, and the junction held 6 bases outside the gene matches. CDR1 and CDR2 (germline): MGHRA, YSYEKL. DNA for the CDR3: TGCGCCAGCAGCCAAGATATCTCGACAGGGTACGAGCAGTACTTC. This encodes CASSQDISTGYEQYF.

The chain is built from TRBV4-1 and TRBJ1-1; 7 bases map to TRBD1. CDR1 is MGHRA and CDR2 is YSYEKL in the germline V gene. The CDR3 covers 14 residues. The junction had 5 bases not matched to a gene; V was cut back by 4 bases and J by 3 bases. CDR3 sequence (DNA): TGCGCCAGCAGCCCAGGGGGTACGGACACTGAAGCTTTCTTT. It yields the protein CASSPGGTDTEAFF.

The chain recombines TRBV6-1 with TRBJ2-2; TRBD1 is a possible D gene (6 bases). CDR3 length equals 14 residues. Germline loops: CDR1 MNHNS, CDR2 SASEGT. Trimming shortened V by 4 bases and J by 5 bases, and 11 bases separated the two germline ends. The CDR3, as DNA: TGTGCCAGCAGTGTGGGGGCCCGGACCGGGGAGCTGTTTTTT. Translating it yields CASSVGARTGELFF.

The chain joins TRBV12-3 or TRBV12-4 to TRBJ1-2, with D hard to call. This CDR3 comprises 13 residues. Trimming cost V 5 bases and J 5 bases, with 12 bases left between them. CDR3: CASSADGLYGYTF. DNA for the CDR3: TGTGCCAGCAGTGCGGACGGTCTATATGGCTACACCTTC.

This clonotype has more than one count but fewer than ten. V and J are TRBV18 and TRBJ1-1, with a possible D match to TRBD1 (5 bases). Germline lookup yields CDR1 KGHSH and CDR2 LQKENI. The V end was cut by 4 bases, the J end by 2 bases, with 14 bases between. The CDR3 extends over 15 amino acids. CDR3 bases: TGTGCCAGCTCACTTCCGAACGGGGCCAACACTGAAGCTTTCTTT. Translating gives CASSLPNGANTEAFF.

This chain connects TRBV7-9 to TRBJ1-5; 8 bases map to TRBD1. The CDR3 has 15 amino acids. Germline V gene data show CDR1 as SEHNR and CDR2 as FQNEAQ (reference sequence). Losses at the gene ends were 0 bases for V and 5 bases for J; bases not matched to a gene: 3. CDR3 DNA: TGTGCCAGCAGCTTAGCTTCGGACAGGGATCAGCCCCAGCATTTT. Encoded protein: CASSLASDRDQPQHF. Based on the CDR3 plus reference TRBV7-9 and TRBJ1-5, the full variable domain is DTGVSQNPRHKITKRGQNVTFRCDPISEHNRLYWYRQTLGQGPEFLTYFQNEAQLEKSRLLSDRFSAERPKGSFSTLEIQRTEQGDSAMYLCASSLASDRDQPQHFGDGTRLSIL.